This T cell receptor (beta chain) was recorded in a study of spatial heterogeneity in lung cancer. For the study at large: Consistently, beta-chain sequences turned up in larger numbers than alpha-chain sequences did.

Concerning this clonotype itself: As yet, its antigen is unknown.

Noted time point: sample taken at primary tumor resection. Unsorted samples of tumor, nontumor lung or frozen PBMC had their whole RNA sequenced. Germline values: CDR1 MDHEN, CDR2 SYDVKM. The CDR3 runs to 12 residues. Trimming removed 7 bases from V and 11 bases from J, with 14 bases in between. Whole-study findings and limits: Detection of ubiquitous tumor TCRs in blood was higher at resection than follow-up.

Each CDR3 protein is one row after TCRdb ran MiXCR on the 5' RACE reads. The sample records tens of thousands of distinct CDR3 sequences, approximately 13% being singletons. V usage is TRBV28 and J usage is TRBJ1-4; D possibly corresponds to TRBD1 (6 bases). The sample consisted of PBMCs, taken at surgery. This TCR derives from a male donor with early-stage non-small cell lung cancer. CDR3 bases: TGTGCCAGCATCACCCAGGGGACCAAACTGTTTTTT. This gives the protein CASITQGTKLFF.